This T cell receptor beta chain was sequenced in a study of CD8 T cells in ankylosing spondylitis. Germline CDR1 and CDR2: LGHNA and YSLEER. V dropped 0 bases and J dropped 1; count of bases not matched to a gene: 8. This CDR3 comprises 17 residues. Many counts were recorded for this clonotype. TCRdb fed the 5' RACE reads into MiXCR, producing one record per CDR3 protein. The sample holds tens of thousands of distinct CDR3 sequences; about 6.3% are singletons and the top ten take 10% to 15%. The chain uses TRBV4-3 and TRBJ2-5; 7 nucleotides align to TRBD2. Source material: blood, either unsorted or a sorted T cell fraction (not recorded which). This TCR derives from a male donor with ankylosing spondylitis or in good health (not recorded which). CDR3 in amino acids: CASSQEPPRGGQETQYF. The CDR3 coding sequence is TGCGCCAGCAGCCAAGAGCCCCCGCGCGGGGGCCAAGAGACCCAGTACTTC.